Sequencing of this T cell receptor (beta chain) was carried out in a study of CD8 T cells in Susac syndrome. The CDR3 has 15 residues. V lost 5 bases and J lost 6, with 18 bases in between. CDR1 and CDR2 from the germline V gene are SGHRS and YFSETQ. Random hexamers were used to reverse transcribe roughly 0.5 to 1 ug of RNA. TCRdb reanalysed the immunoSEQ multiplex PCR reads using MiXCR and keeps one entry per CDR3 protein. The sample has over 120,000 distinct CDR3 sequences, roughly 95% seen once; the top ten hold 0.07% to 0.1%. TCR beta sequences were obtained from blood CD8+ and CD4+ T cells. Controls comprised healthy donors matched for age and sex.

Sequences were obtained from CD4+ T cells from PBMCs. This sequence originates from a human donor in good health. This chain joins TRBV5-1 and TRBJ2-1, with a tentative D call TRBD2 (5 bases). Here the CDR3 reads CASSGGSTPSNEQFF. As DNA, the CDR3 is TGCGCCAGCAGTGGCGGGTCTACCCCCTCCAATGAGCAGTTCTTC.